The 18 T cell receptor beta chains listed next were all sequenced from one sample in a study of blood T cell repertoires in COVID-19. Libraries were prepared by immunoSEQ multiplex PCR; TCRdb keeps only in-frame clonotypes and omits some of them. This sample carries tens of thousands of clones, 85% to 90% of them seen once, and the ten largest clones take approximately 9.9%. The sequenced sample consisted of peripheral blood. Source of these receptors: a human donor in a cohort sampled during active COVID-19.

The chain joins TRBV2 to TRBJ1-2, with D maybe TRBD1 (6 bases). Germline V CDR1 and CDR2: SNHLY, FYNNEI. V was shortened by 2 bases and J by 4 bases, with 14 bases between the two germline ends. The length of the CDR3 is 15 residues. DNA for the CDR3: TGTGCCAGCAGTGAATTAGGGGGGGCAGGCTATGGCTACACCTTC. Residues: CASSELGGAGYGYTF.

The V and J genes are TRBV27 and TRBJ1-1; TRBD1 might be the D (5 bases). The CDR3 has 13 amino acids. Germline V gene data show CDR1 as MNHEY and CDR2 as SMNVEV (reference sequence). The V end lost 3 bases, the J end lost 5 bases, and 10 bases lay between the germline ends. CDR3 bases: TGTGCCAGCAGTTTGGGAAGGGGAACTGAAGCTTTCTTT. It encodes CASSLGRGTEAFF.

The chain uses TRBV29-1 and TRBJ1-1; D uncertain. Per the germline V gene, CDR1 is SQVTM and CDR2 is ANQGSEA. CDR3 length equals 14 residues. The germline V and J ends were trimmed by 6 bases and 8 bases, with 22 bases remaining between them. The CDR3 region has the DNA TGCAGCGTCAGAATGGAGGGCTCAAAGTGGGAAGCTTTCTTT. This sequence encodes CSVRMEGSKWEAFF.

CDR3 sequence: CASSPVAGGTGQGGTGELFF. Written as DNA, the CDR3 is TGTGCCAGCAGCCCAGTGGCCGGAGGGACGGGACAGGGAGGCACCGGGGAGCTGTTTTTT. The genes are TRBV11-3 and TRBJ2-2; 9 positions agree with TRBD1. The CDR3 contains 20 residues. Looked up from germline, CDR1 is SGHNT and CDR2 is YENEEA. With 5 bases clipped from V and 4 bases from J, the junction kept 20 bases outside the gene matches.

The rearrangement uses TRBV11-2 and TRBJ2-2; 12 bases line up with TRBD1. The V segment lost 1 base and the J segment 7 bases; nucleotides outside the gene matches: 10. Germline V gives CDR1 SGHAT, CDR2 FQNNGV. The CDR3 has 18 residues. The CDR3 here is CASSLVRLGQGAIGELFF. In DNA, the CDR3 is TGTGCCAGCAGCTTAGTTCGGCTGGGACAGGGGGCGATCGGGGAGCTGTTTTTT.

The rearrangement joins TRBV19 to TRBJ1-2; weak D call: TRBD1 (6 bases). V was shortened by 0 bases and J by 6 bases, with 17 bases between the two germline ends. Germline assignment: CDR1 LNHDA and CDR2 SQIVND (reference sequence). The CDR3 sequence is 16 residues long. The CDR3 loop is CASSIDIQGTDDGYTF. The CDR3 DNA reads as TGTGCCAGTAGTATAGATATACAGGGTACTGACGATGGCTACACCTTC.

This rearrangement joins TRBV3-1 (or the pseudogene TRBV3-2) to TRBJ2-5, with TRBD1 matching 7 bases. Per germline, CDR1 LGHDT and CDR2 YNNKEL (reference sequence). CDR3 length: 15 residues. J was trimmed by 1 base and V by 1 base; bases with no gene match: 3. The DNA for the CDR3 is TGTGCCAGCAGCCAAGGCTCAGGGGGCCAAGAGACCCAGTACTTC. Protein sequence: CASSQGSGGQETQYF.

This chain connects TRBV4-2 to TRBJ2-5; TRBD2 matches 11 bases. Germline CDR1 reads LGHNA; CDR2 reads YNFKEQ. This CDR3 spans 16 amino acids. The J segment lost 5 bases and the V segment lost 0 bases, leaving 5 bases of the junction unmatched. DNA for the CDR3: TGTGCCAGCAGCCAAGAGTTTACTAGCGGGAGTGAGACCCAGTACTTC. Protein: CASSQEFTSGSETQYF.

The CDR3 coding sequence is TGCGCCAGCAGCCAAGCGGGACTAGCGGGAGGGACCGGGGAGCTGTTTTTT. Protein: CASSQAGLAGGTGELFF. The chain joins TRBV4-1 to TRBJ2-2, with 16 nucleotides matching TRBD2. This CDR3 region has 17 residues. Germline CDR1 is MGHRA and CDR2 is YSYEKL. V shed 1 base, J shed 5 bases, and the junction held 1 base outside the gene matches.

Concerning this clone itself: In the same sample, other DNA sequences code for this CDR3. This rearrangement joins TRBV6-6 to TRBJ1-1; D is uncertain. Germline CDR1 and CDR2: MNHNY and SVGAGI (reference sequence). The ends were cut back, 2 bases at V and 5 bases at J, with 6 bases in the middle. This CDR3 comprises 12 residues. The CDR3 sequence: CASSYERTEAFF. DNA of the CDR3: TGTGCCAGCAGTTACGAGAGGACTGAAGCTTTCTTT.

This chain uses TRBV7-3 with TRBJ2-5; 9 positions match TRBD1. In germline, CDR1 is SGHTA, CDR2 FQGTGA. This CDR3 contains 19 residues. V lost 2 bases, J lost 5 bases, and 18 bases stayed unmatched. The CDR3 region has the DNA TGTGCCAGCAGCTTAGACGGTCGGGGACAGGGCCCTCAGGATGAGACCCAGTACTTC. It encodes CASSLDGRGQGPQDETQYF.

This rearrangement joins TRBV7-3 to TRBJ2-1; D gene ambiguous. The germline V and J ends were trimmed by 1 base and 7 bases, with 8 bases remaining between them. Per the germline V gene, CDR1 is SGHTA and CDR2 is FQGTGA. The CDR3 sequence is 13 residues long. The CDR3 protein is CASSLNGPNEQFF. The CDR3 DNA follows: TGTGCCAGCAGCTTAAATGGGCCGAATGAGCAGTTCTTC.

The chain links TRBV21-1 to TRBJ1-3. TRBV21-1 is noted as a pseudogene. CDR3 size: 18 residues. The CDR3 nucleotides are TGTGCCAGCAGGCTGCGGGGGGGACAATCGATTTCTGGAAACACCATATATTTT. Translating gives CASRLRGGQSISGNTIYF.

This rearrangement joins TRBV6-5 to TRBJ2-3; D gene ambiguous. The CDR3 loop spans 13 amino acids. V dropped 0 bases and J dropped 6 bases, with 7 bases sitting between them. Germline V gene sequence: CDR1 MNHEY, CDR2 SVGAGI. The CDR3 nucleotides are TGTGCCAGCAGTTACTCGAGGCGGGATACGCAGTATTTT. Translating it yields CASSYSRRDTQYF.

This chain's CDR3 is CASSFSQGYEQYF. The CDR3 nucleotides read TGTGCCAGCAGTTTTTCCCAGGGCTACGAGCAGTACTTC. The chain uses TRBV28 and TRBJ2-7, with a weak D call TRBD1 (5 bases). V was cut by 3 bases and J by 3 bases, with 9 bases left in between. There are 13 residues in the CDR3. Germline V gene data show CDR1 as MDHEN and CDR2 as SYDVKM.

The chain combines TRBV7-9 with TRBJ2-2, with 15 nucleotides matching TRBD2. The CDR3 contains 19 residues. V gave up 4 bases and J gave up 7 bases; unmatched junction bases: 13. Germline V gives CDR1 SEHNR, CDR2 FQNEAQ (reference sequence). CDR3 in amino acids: CASSSLRTSGRANDGELFF. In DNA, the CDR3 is TGTGCCAGCAGCTCTTTGAGGACTAGCGGGAGGGCCAATGACGGGGAGCTGTTTTTT.

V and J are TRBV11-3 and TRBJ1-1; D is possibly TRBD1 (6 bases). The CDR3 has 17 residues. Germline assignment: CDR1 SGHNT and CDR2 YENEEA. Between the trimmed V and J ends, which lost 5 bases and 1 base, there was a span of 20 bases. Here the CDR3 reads CASSPRGTSLRNTEAFF. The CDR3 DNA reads TGTGCCAGCAGCCCCAGGGGTACGTCGCTGAGGAACACTGAAGCTTTCTTT.

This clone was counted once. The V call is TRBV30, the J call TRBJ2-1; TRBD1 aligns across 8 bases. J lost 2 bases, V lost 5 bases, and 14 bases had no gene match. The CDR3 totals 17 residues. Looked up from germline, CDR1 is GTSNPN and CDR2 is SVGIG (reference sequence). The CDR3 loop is CAWVQGVKIQAYNEQFF. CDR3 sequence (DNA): TGTGCCTGGGTACAGGGGGTTAAAATTCAGGCCTACAATGAGCAGTTCTTC.